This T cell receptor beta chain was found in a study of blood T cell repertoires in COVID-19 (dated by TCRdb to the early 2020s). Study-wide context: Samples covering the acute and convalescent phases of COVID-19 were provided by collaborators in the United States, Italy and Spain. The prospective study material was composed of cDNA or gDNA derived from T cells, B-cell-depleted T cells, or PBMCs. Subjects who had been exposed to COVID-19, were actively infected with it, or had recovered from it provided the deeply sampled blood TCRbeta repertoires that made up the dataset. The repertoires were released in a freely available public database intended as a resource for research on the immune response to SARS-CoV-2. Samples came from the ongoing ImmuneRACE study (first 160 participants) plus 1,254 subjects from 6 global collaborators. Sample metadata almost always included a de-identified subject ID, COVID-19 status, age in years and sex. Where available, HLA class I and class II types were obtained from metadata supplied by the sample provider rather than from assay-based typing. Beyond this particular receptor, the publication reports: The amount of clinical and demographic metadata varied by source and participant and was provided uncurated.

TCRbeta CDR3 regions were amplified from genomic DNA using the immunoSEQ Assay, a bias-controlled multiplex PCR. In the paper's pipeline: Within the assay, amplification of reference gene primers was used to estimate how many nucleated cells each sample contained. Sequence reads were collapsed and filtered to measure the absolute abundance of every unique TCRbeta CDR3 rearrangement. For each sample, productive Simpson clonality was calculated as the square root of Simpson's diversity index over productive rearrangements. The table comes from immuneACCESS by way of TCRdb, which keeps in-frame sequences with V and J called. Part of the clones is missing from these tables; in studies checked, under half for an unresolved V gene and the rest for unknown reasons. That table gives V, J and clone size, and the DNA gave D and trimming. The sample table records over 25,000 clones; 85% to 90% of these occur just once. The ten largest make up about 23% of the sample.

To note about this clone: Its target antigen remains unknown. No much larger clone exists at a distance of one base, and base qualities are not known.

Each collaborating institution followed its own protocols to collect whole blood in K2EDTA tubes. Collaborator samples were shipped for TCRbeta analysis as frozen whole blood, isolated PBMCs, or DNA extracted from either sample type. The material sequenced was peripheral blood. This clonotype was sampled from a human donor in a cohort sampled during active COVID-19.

In nucleotides, the sequence is TGTGCCAGCAGCCGCCCTCCAGGGACAGGGGCAATAGATACGCAGTATTTT. Its amino acids are CASSRPPGTGAIDTQYF. The sequence links TRBV7-2 to TRBJ2-3; 10 bases in the junction line up with TRBD1. Trimming takes 5 bases off V and 5 bases off J; junction bases not matched to a gene: 13. The CDR3 runs 17 residues from the cysteine to the phenylalanine. Only CDR3 DNA remains: 51 bases, in frame from the first base. The germline V gene specifies SGHTA as CDR1 and FQGNSA as CDR2.